The source of this T cell receptor beta chain is a study of technical replicates of blood from several donors. Sequencing used immunoSEQ multiplex PCR; TCRdb keeps in-frame clones, though not all of them. Among approximately 100,000 clones, under 96% were seen once, and the ten largest hold 0.2% to 0.25%. Germline CDR1 reads MGHRA; CDR2 reads YSYEKL. V was pared by 0 bases and J by 1 base, with 2 bases of the junction left unmatched. The CDR3 loop spans 15 amino acids. The chain employs TRBV4-1 and TRBJ2-7; 8 nucleotides match TRBD2. The sequencing input was T cells isolated from PBMCs. The receptor's source is a human donor in good health. CDR3 nucleotides: TGCGCCAGCAGCCAAGAAGCGGGAGAATCCTACGAGCAGTACTTC. Protein sequence: CASSQEAGESYEQYF.